Listed here are 23 T cell receptor beta chains from one sample, sequenced in a study of shared clonotypes between healthy human individuals. Libraries were prepared by immunoSEQ multiplex PCR; TCRdb keeps only in-frame clonotypes and omits some of them. The table has 2.5 million or so clones, about 92% seen once; the top ten hold more than 0.12%. Sample: naive CD4+ T cells sorted from blood. Subset defined: CD45RA+ positively selected. These receptors all stem from a man aged 18 to 29 in good health.

This rearrangement joins TRBV5-1 to TRBJ2-3; 7 bases fit TRBD1. The CDR3 is 15 amino acids. Per the germline V gene, CDR1 is SGHRS and CDR2 is YFSETQ. V dropped 0 bases and J dropped 7; count of bases not matched to a gene: 8. In DNA form, the CDR3 reads TGCGCCAGCAGCTTGGCCGAAGGGGGCTTGTATACGCAGTATTTT. Residues: CASSLAEGGLYTQYF.

The chain is built from TRBV7-9 and TRBJ1-5; a possible D gene is TRBD1 (5 bases). This CDR3 has 17 residues. Per the germline V gene, CDR1 is SEHNR and CDR2 is FQNEAQ (reference sequence). Trimming removed 5 bases from V and 6 bases from J, with 23 bases in between. CDR3 residues: CASSDQVGDPATQPQHF. The CDR3 nucleotides read TGTGCCAGCAGCGACCAAGTTGGGGACCCCGCTACTCAGCCCCAGCATTTT.

The V call is TRBV6-6, the J call TRBJ2-6; no reliable D call. Germline V gene sequence: CDR1 MNHNY, CDR2 SVGAGI (reference sequence). V was trimmed by 6 bases and J by 2 bases, leaving 5 bases between them. The CDR3 has 13 amino acids. The CDR3 reads CASSEAGANVLTF. The CDR3 DNA reads as TGTGCCAGCAGCGAAGCTGGGGCCAACGTCCTGACTTTC.

CDR3: CAWGQTSNQPQHF. CDR3 bases: TGTGCCTGGGGCCAGACTAGCAATCAGCCCCAGCATTTT. This rearrangement joins TRBV30 to TRBJ1-5; D remains ambiguous. CDR1 is GTSNPN and CDR2 is SVGIG in the germline V gene (reference sequence). This CDR3 is 13 amino acids long. V lost 5 bases to trimming and J lost 0 bases, with 8 bases between them.

The chain links TRBV19 to TRBJ1-4, with no clear D. Germline assignment: CDR1 LNHDA and CDR2 SQIVND (reference sequence). V lost 0 bases to trimming and J lost 6 bases, with 17 bases between them. The CDR3 totals 17 residues. The CDR3 loop reads CASSIDVTGRSDEKLFF. The CDR3 DNA sequence: TGTGCCAGTAGTATAGACGTAACGGGCAGATCGGATGAAAAACTGTTTTTT.

This chain joins TRBV19 and TRBJ1-1, with D maybe TRBD1 (5 bases). The length of the CDR3 is 15 residues. V was clipped by 0 bases and J by 4 bases, with 12 bases between them. Germline V gene lookup returns CDR1 LNHDA and CDR2 SQIVND (reference sequence). The CDR3 DNA follows: TGTGCCAGTAGTATAGATCGAGGGGTGGTCACTGAAGCTTTCTTT. The encoded protein is CASSIDRGVVTEAFF.

This clone came up a few times. The same CDR3 arises from other DNA sequences in this sample as well. This rearrangement joins TRBV10-3 to TRBJ2-1; TRBD1 matches 7 bases. CDR3 length equals 14 residues. CDR1 is ENHRY and CDR2 is SYGVKD in the germline V gene. V shed 0 bases and J 9 bases; nucleotides not matched to a gene: 5. CDR3 sequence (DNA): TGTGCCATCAGTGAGTCGACAGGGTGGGGTGAGCAGTTCTTC. Protein: CAISESTGWGEQFF.

This clone has only one observation. The chain is built from TRBV7-8 and TRBJ2-7; TRBD2 agrees at 10 bases. Germline-derived CDR1 and CDR2 are SGHVS and FQNEAQ. Trimming removed 0 bases from V and 4 bases from J; junction bases left unmatched: 9. This CDR3 is built from 17 residues. CDR3 nucleotides: TGTGCCAGCAGCTTAGCTCGAGCGGGGGGGCCTGGGTACGAGCAGTACTTC. Its translation is CASSLARAGGPGYEQYF.

With regard to this clone: Germline is not matched at one junction end, which may reflect a read error. The chain uses TRBV4-1 and TRBJ1-1; D uncertain. Per the germline V gene, CDR1 is MGHRA and CDR2 is YSYEKL. This CDR3 is built from 11 residues. The CDR3 loop is CASSQDRLALF. The CDR3 DNA is TGCGCCAGCAGCCAAGACAGGCTGGCTCTCTTT.

The genes are TRBV7-9 and TRBJ2-3; TRBD2 matches 10 bases. Germline CDR1 is SEHNR and CDR2 is FQNEAQ (reference sequence). This CDR3 contains 17 residues. V was clipped by 1 base and J by 5 bases; unmatched bases: 9. CDR3 nucleotide sequence: TGTGCCAGCAGCTTAGGGGCTAGCGGGAGATCAGAAGATACGCAGTATTTT. It encodes CASSLGASGRSEDTQYF.

This clone occurred once. The chain couples TRBV10-3 to TRBJ2-3; 15 bases align to TRBD2. The germline CDR1 and CDR2 sequences are ENHRY and SYGVKD. V lost 7 bases and J lost 2; bases outside the gene matches: 13. CDR3 size: 19 residues. CDR3 in DNA: TGTGCCATCATTCGGACTAGCGGGGGGGCCCTCTCAGTCACAGATACGCAGTATTTT. It is translated as CAIIRTSGGALSVTDTQYF.

This clone was observed a single time. The V call is TRBV6-6, the J call TRBJ1-1; 7 bases are shared with TRBD1. From germline, CDR1 is MNHNY and CDR2 SVGAGI (reference sequence). The CDR3 covers 13 residues. The junction had 4 bases not matched to a gene; V was cut back by 6 bases and J by 3 bases. CDR3 sequence: CASRTGRYTEAFF. The CDR3 DNA reads TGTGCCAGCAGGACAGGGCGGTACACTGAAGCTTTCTTT.

This chain uses TRBV29-1 with TRBJ2-2; D may be TRBD2 (6 bases). Trimming left V 3 bases short and J 3 bases short, with 8 bases between. Per the germline V gene, CDR1 is SQVTM and CDR2 is ANQGSEA. This CDR3 has 13 residues. CDR3 sequence (DNA): TGCAGCGTTGATGGGGGGTACACCGGGGAGCTGTTTTTT. This codes for CSVDGGYTGELFF.

The chain links TRBV18 to TRBJ2-3, with TRBD1 matching 12 bases. This CDR3 region has 15 residues. Unmatched junction bases numbered 5, after V lost 6 bases and J lost 4 bases. The germline V gene has CDR1 KGHSH and CDR2 LQKENI. The CDR3 reads CASSGGTGGPDTQYF. CDR3 bases: TGTGCCAGCTCCGGTGGGACAGGGGGCCCAGATACGCAGTATTTT.

The chain employs TRBV18 and TRBJ2-6; unclear D gene. V lost 2 bases, J lost 0 bases, and 17 bases lay in between. The length of the CDR3 is 19 residues. Looked up from germline, CDR1 is KGHSH and CDR2 is LQKENI. The CDR3 protein is CASSPSWNSITSGANVLTF. CDR3 coding DNA: TGTGCCAGCTCACCATCATGGAACAGCATAACCTCTGGGGCCAACGTCCTGACTTTC.

This rearrangement joins TRBV25-1 to TRBJ2-7, with D perhaps matching TRBD1 or TRBD2 (5 bases each). Germline assignment: CDR1 MGHDK and CDR2 SYGVNS. The CDR3 loop spans 11 amino acids. V was trimmed by 5 bases and J by 12 bases, leaving 14 bases between them. This CDR3 reads CASSLRDLRYF. CDR3 coding DNA: TGTGCCAGCAGTCTGAGGGACCTAAGGTACTTC.

The chain couples TRBV2 to TRBJ1-2; D remains ambiguous. Germline lookup yields CDR1 SNHLY and CDR2 FYNNEI. The V and J ends lost 1 base and 2 bases respectively, with 8 bases between them. The CDR3 covers 14 residues. CDR3 sequence reads: CASSEEMGNYGYTF. Written as DNA, the CDR3 is TGTGCCAGCAGTGAAGAGATGGGCAACTATGGCTACACCTTC.

A note on this clone: This sample includes further DNA sequences coding for the same CDR3. V gene TRBV7-9 combines with J gene TRBJ2-1; 12 nucleotides line up with TRBD2. The CDR3 consists of 14 residues. Per the germline V gene, CDR1 is SEHNR and CDR2 is FQNEAQ (reference sequence). V lost 2 bases to trimming and J lost 9 bases; unmatched junction nucleotides: 2. The CDR3 is CASSLLAGGREQFF. The CDR3 nucleotides read TGTGCCAGCAGCTTACTAGCGGGGGGGCGTGAGCAGTTCTTC.

This chain joins TRBV7-6 and TRBJ2-2; no reliable D call. Trimming left V 5 bases short and J 7 bases short, with 8 bases between. CDR3 length equals 12 residues. Germline V CDR1 and CDR2: SGHVS, FNYEAQ. DNA for the CDR3: TGTGCCAGCAGCGGTAATGGCGGGGAGCTGTTTTTT. It yields the protein CASSGNGGELFF.

This sequence joins TRBV5-3 and TRBJ1-1; 12 bases align to TRBD1. TRBV5-3 is designated an ORF whose function remains uncertain. The CDR3 has 15 residues. After removal of 4 bases from V and 5 bases from J, the junction contained 6 bases not matched to a gene. CDR3 coding DNA: TGTGCCAGAAGCCTGGGACAGGGGGCAGGTACTGAAGCTTTCTTT. Translating gives CARSLGQGAGTEAFF.

The chain carries TRBV19 and TRBJ1-5; 10 bases map to TRBD1. This CDR3 contains 17 residues. Germline values: CDR1 LNHDA, CDR2 SQIVND (reference sequence). Germline trimming cut 4 bases from V and 1 base from J; bases unmatched to any gene: 7. The CDR3 DNA is TGTGCCAGTAGTAAAGACAGGGGGCCATGGAGCAATCAGCCCCAGCATTTT. Amino acid sequence: CASSKDRGPWSNQPQHF.

This chain links TRBV18 with TRBJ1-3; 9 positions match TRBD1. From germline, CDR1 is KGHSH and CDR2 LQKENI. The length of the CDR3 is 17 residues. V shed 5 bases, J shed 2 bases, and the junction held 10 bases outside the gene matches. The CDR3 DNA is TGTGCCAGCTCAGACAAAGGGAGGACAGGGGCTGGAAACACCATATATTTT. Translation gives CASSDKGRTGAGNTIYF.

The rearrangement joins TRBV28 to TRBJ1-6; maybe TRBD1 (6 bases). CDR1 MDHEN and CDR2 SYDVKM come from the germline V gene. This CDR3 has 14 amino acids. The V end lost 2 bases, the J end lost 7 bases, and 9 bases lay between the germline ends. Here the CDR3 reads CASSLGGGNSPLHF. DNA for the CDR3: TGTGCCAGCAGTTTAGGCGGGGGCAATTCACCCCTCCACTTT.